This T cell receptor (beta chain) came from a study of OX40 agonist ivuxolimab in advanced cancers. Clones were read by immunoSEQ multiplex PCR, and TCRdb kept only the in-frame ones, dropping some. This table holds tens of thousands of clones, roughly 85% found once. V shed 2 bases and J shed 0 bases, with 13 bases lying between them. The germline V gene encodes CDR1 MDHEN and CDR2 SYDVKM. This CDR3 is 16 amino acids long. The chain recombines TRBV28 with TRBJ1-2; a weak D match, TRBD1 (6 bases). This TCR was sampled from an adult with an advanced solid tumor such as melanoma, head and neck, liver or kidney cancer. The specimen was CD4+ or CD8+ T cells sorted from blood, collected in a trial of the OX40 agonist ivuxolimab. Written as DNA, the CDR3 is TGTGCCAGCAGTTTACAGGGGCAGGACACTAACTATGGCTACACCTTC. Translated, it gives CASSLQGQDTNYGYTF.